These 6 T cell receptor beta chains came from one sample sequenced in a study of blood T cell repertoires in COVID-19. Data came from immunoSEQ multiplex PCR; TCRdb stores just in-frame clones and leaves some out. The sample records more than 250,000 clones, approximately 86% being singletons. The sequenced sample was peripheral blood. These receptors were collected from a young woman who had recovered from COVID-19.

This rearrangement joins TRBV7-2 to TRBJ2-5; 14 nucleotides line up with TRBD2. Germline V gene data show CDR1 as SGHTA and CDR2 as FQGNSA. With V trimmed by 5 bases and J by 6 bases, 8 bases remained unmatched. There are 16 residues in the CDR3. The CDR3 region has the DNA TGTGCCAGCAGCCCGGGACTAGCGGGAGTTATAAAGACCCAGTACTTC. Residues: CASSPGLAGVIKTQYF.

V gene TRBV7-9 combines with J gene TRBJ1-2; possibly TRBD1 for D (5 bases). In germline, CDR1 is SEHNR, CDR2 FQNEAQ (reference sequence). Trimming took off 5 bases at V and 2 bases at J, with 15 bases between the two ends. The length of the CDR3 is 15 residues. The CDR3 reads CASSPIREGNYGYTF. The CDR3 region has the DNA TGTGCCAGCAGCCCCATCCGGGAGGGGAACTATGGCTACACCTTC. Together with reference TRBV7-9 and TRBJ1-2, the CDR3 gives the full variable domain: DTGVSQNPRHKITKRGQNVTFRCDPISEHNRLYWYRQTLGQGPEFLTYFQNEAQLEKSRLLSDRFSAERPKGSFSTLEIQRTEQGDSAMYLCASSPIREGNYGYTFGSGTRLTVV.

The V gene is TRBV5-6, the J gene TRBJ1-4, with D possibly being TRBD1 (5 bases). The CDR3 has 17 residues. The germline V gene has CDR1 SGHDT and CDR2 YYEEEE. V was trimmed by 4 bases and J by 0 bases, leaving 16 bases between them. CDR3 region: CASSPMTALATNEKLFF. The CDR3 region has the DNA TGTGCCAGCAGCCCGATGACAGCGCTAGCAACTAATGAAAAACTGTTTTTT.

The J gene is TRBJ1-1, the V gene TRBV10-3; TRBD1 might be the D (6 bases). Germline V gene data show CDR1 as ENHRY and CDR2 as SYGVKD. Trimming removed 7 bases from V and 7 bases from J, with 22 bases in between. The CDR3 spans 15 residues. CDR3 amino acids: CAITPTGGGRNEAFF. Written as DNA, the CDR3 is TGTGCCATCACTCCGACAGGCGGAGGTCGTAATGAAGCTTTCTTT.

This clone has only a few counts. The V and J genes are TRBV3-1 (or the pseudogene TRBV3-2) and TRBJ1-2, with TRBD1 matching over 8 bases. Germline V gives CDR1 LGHDT, CDR2 YNNKEL (reference sequence). V was clipped by 4 bases and J by 2 bases; unmatched bases: 0. The CDR3 is 13 residues long. CDR3 sequence: CASSRTGNYGYTF. The CDR3 DNA follows: TGTGCCAGCAGCCGGACAGGGAACTATGGCTACACCTTC.

The rearrangement uses TRBV7-2 and TRBJ2-3, with 16 bases fitting TRBD2. The CDR3 is 19 residues long. V shed 4 bases, J shed 4 bases, and the junction held 11 bases outside the gene matches. CDR1 and CDR2 from the germline V gene are SGHTA and FQGNSA. The CDR3 loop reads CASSSGLAGGQRDSDTQYF. The CDR3 nucleotides are TGTGCCAGCAGCTCGGGACTAGCGGGAGGGCAAAGGGATTCAGATACGCAGTATTTT.